This TCR beta chain was sequenced during a study of blood T cells in healthy people across ages. Points from the study as a whole: Naive CD4+ cell counts and diversity both ran higher in long-lived than in aged donors.

Concerning this clonotype itself: Its antigen is unidentified.

Together with a sample-barcoded 5' primer, a J-beta primer mix was included in a second PCR lasting 7 to 11 cycles. TCRdb itself ran the 5' RACE reads through MiXCR, one entry per CDR3 protein. Here the sample spans some 800,000 distinct CDR3 sequences, 25% being singletons. Caucasian individuals from Russia who were healthy and aged roughly 6 to 90 acted as donors. V lost 0 bases to trimming and J lost 5 bases; unmatched junction nucleotides: 11. The germline V gene has CDR1 DFQATT and CDR2 SNEGSKA (reference sequence). This CDR3 is 17 amino acids long. These data are also associated with another study on T cells of mothers and their children.

This sequence joins TRBV20-1 and TRBJ2-2; 8 bases line up with TRBD2. The sample consisted of blood. This TCR was sampled from a boy younger than 18 in good health. The CDR3 DNA is TGCAGTGCTAGAGACCCCGGGAGCGGGAGAGGAACCGGGGAGCTGTTTTTT. It is translated as CSARDPGSGRGTGELFF.